This T cell receptor (beta chain) came from a study of post-analysis software for immune sequencing data. Background on the study: The study covered relapsing-remitting, secondary progressive and progressive-relapsing courses of multiple sclerosis. The study, taken as a whole, reports: In patients, five TRBV segments were more frequent than in controls, with TRBV5-6, TRBV5-1 and TRBV20-1 among them. When compared against controls, multiple sclerosis patients showed significantly lower normalized Chao1 diversity.

Unique molecular identifiers were built into the TCR beta cDNA libraries. Input populations of about 0.95 to 10 million T cells gave rise to roughly 0.5 million cDNA molecules. TCRdb reanalysed the PCR reads using MiXCR and keeps one entry per CDR3 protein. The data contain over 700,000 distinct CDR3 sequences, 30% of them seen just once; the ten biggest clones take up roughly 0.53%. There are 16 residues in the CDR3. Germline assignment: CDR1 LGHNA and CDR2 YSLEER. After removal of 1 base from V and 10 bases from J, the junction contained 11 bases not matched to a gene. Worth noting for this clonotype: The antigen is undetermined.

The sequence came from a girl aged 10 to 17 with multiple sclerosis. V is TRBV4-3 and J is TRBJ2-1; 9 positions match TRBD2. Sequences were obtained from blood. This CDR3 reads CASSQGPGGRAGEQFF. In nucleotides, the CDR3 is TGCGCCAGCAGCCAAGGTCCCGGCGGGAGGGCGGGGGAGCAGTTCTTC.